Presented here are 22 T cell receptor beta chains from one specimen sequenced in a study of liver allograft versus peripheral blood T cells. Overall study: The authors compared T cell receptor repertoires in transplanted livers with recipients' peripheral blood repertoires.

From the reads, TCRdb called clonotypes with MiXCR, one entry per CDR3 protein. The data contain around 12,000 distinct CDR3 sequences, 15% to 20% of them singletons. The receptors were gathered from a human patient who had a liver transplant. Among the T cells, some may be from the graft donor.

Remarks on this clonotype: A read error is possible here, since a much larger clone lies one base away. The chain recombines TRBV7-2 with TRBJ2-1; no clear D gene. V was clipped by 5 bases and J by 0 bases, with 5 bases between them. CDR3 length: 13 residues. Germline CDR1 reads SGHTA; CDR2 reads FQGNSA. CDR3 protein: CASSAASYNEQFF. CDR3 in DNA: TGTGCCAGCAGCGCCGCCTCCTACAATGAGCAGTTCTTC.

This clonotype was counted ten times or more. In DNA form, the CDR3 reads TGTGCCAGTAGAAATCTGAACAGTAATGAAAAACTGTTTTTT. Translated: CASRNLNSNEKLFF. The chain uses TRBV19 and TRBJ1-4; D gene unclear. The germline V and J ends were trimmed by 6 bases and 4 bases, with 12 bases remaining between them. CDR1 LNHDA and CDR2 SQIVND come from the germline V gene (reference sequence). This CDR3 contains 14 residues. Together with reference TRBV19 and TRBJ1-4, the CDR3 gives the full variable domain: DGGITQSPKYLFRKEGQNVTLSCEQNLNHDAMYWYRQDPGQGLRLIYYSQIVNDFQKGDIAEGYSVSREKKESFPLTVTSAQKNPTAFYLCASRNLNSNEKLFFGSGTQLSVL.

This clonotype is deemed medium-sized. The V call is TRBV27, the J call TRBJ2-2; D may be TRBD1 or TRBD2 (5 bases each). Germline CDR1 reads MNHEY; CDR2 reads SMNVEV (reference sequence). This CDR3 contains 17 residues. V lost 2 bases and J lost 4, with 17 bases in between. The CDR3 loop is CASSLPGDPRGTGELFF. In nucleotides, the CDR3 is TGTGCCAGCAGTTTACCCGGGGACCCGCGTGGCACCGGGGAGCTGTTTTTT.

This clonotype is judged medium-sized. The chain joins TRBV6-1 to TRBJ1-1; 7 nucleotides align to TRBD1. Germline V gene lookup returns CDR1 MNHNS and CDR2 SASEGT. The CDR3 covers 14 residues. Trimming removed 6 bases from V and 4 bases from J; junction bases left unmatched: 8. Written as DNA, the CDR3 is TGTGCCAGCAGGGAGACAGGGATGGGCACTGAAGCTTTCTTT. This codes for CASRETGMGTEAFF.

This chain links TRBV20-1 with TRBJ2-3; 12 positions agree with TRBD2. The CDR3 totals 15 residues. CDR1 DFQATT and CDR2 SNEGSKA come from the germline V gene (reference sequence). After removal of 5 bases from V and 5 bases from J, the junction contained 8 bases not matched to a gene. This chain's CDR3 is CSAGTTSGGLDTQYF. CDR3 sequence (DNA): TGCAGTGCTGGGACGACTAGCGGGGGCCTAGATACGCAGTATTTT.

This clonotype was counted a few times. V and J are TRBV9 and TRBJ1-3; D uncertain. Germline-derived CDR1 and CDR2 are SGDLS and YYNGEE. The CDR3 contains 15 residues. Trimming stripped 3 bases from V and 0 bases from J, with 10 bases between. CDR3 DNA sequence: TGTGCCAGCAGCGCCACATCTAGCTCTGGAAACACCATATATTTT. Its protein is CASSATSSSGNTIYF. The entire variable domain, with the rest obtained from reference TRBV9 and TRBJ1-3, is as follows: DSGVTQTPKHLITATGQRVTLRCSPRSGDLSVYWYQQSLDQGLQFLIQYYNGEERAKGNILERFSAQQFPDLHSELNLSSLELGDSALYFCASSATSSSGNTIYFGEGSWLTVV.

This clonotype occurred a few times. For the CDR3, the DNA is TGTGCCAGCAGCCGGGGACTAGCGGGGAGTGGAGATACGCAGTATTTT. It encodes CASSRGLAGSGDTQYF. J is TRBJ2-3 and V is TRBV5-6; 13 bases match TRBD2. Germline V CDR1 and CDR2: SGHDT, YYEEEE. Trimming removed 4 bases from V and 5 bases from J; junction bases left unmatched: 7. CDR3 size: 16 residues.

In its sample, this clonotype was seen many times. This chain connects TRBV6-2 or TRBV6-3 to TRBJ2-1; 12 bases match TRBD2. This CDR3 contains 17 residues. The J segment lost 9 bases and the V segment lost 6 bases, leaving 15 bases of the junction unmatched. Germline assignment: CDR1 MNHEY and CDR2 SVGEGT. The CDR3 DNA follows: TGTGCCAGCAGCCGACGACCTAGCGGGAGGGTGAGGGTTGAGCAGTTCTTC. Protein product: CASSRRPSGRVRVEQFF.

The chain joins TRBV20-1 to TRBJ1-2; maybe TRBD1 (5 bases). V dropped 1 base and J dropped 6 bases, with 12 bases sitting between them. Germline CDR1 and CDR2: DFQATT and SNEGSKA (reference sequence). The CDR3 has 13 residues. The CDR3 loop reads CSARGVGQDGYTF. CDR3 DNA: TGCAGTGCTAGAGGTGTGGGGCAGGATGGCTACACCTTC.

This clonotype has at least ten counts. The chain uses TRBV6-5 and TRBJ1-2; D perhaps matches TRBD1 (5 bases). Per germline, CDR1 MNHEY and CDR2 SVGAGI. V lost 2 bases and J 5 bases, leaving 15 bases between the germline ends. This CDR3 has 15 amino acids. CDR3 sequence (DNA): TGTGCCAGCAGTTACGATAGCGTGACAGCTTATGGCTACACCTTC. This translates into CASSYDSVTAYGYTF.

CDR3 loop: CASSPIGGVEAFF. The CDR3 DNA reads as TGCGCCAGCAGCCCGATCGGGGGTGTTGAAGCTTTCTTT. This chain connects TRBV5-1 to TRBJ1-1; TRBD1 is a possible D gene (5 bases). The V end lost 4 bases, the J end lost 7 bases, and 14 bases lay between the germline ends. Germline lookup yields CDR1 SGHRS and CDR2 YFSETQ. CDR3 size: 13 residues.

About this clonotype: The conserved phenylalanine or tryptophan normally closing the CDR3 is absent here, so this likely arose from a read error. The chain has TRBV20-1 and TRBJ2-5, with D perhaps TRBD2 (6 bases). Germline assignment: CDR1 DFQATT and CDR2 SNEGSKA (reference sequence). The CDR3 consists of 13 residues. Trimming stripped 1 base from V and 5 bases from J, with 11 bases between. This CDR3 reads CSARGLATETQYL. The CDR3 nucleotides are TGCAGTGCTAGAGGTCTAGCGACCGAGACCCAGTACCTC.

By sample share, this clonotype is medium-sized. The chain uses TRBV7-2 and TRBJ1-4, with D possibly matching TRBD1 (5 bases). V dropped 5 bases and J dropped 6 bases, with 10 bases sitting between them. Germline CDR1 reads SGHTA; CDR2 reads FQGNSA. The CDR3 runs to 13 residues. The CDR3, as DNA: TGTGCCAGCAGCCTTAGCAGGGATGAAAAACTGTTTTTT. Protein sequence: CASSLSRDEKLFF.

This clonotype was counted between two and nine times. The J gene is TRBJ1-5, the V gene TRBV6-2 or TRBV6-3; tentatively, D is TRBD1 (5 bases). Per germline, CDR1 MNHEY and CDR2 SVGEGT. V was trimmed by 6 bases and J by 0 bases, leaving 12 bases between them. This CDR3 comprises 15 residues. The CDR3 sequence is CASRRGDHSNQPQHF. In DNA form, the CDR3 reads TGTGCCAGCAGACGGGGGGACCATAGCAATCAGCCCCAGCATTTT.

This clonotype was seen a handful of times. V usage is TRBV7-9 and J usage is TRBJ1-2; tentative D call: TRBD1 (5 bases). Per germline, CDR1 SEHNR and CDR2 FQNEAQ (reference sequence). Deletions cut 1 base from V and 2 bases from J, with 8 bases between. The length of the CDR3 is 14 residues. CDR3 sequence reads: CASSLVGANYGYTF. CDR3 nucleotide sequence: TGTGCCAGCAGCTTAGTAGGGGCGAACTATGGCTACACCTTC.

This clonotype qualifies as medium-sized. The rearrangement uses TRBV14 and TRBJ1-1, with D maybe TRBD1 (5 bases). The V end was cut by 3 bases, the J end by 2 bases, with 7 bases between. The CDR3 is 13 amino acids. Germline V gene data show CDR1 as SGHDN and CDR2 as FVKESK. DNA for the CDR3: TGTGCCAGCAGCCAGCAGGGAAACACTGAAGCTTTCTTT. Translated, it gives CASSQQGNTEAFF.

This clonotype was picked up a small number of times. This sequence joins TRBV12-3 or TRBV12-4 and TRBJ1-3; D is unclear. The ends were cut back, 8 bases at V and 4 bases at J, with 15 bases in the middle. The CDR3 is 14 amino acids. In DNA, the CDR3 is TGTGCCAGCCGTTCGGGCAGGCCCGGAAACACCATATATTTT. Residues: CASRSGRPGNTIYF.

The CDR3 region has the DNA TGTGCCAGCAGCTCTTTAGCGGGAGAGACCCAGTACTTC. It translates to CASSSLAGETQYF. The gene calls are TRBV5-6 and TRBJ2-5, with 7 bases matching TRBD2. The V gene's germline CDR1 is SGHDT and CDR2 YYEEEE. The CDR3 contains 13 residues. Losses at the gene ends were 3 bases for V and 4 bases for J; bases not matched to a gene: 3. Full variable domain (outside the CDR3, taken from reference TRBV5-6 and TRBJ2-5): DAGVTQSPTHLIKTRGQQVTLRCSPKSGHDTVSWYQQALGQGPQFIFQYYEEEERQRGNFPDRFSGHQFPNYSSELNVNALLLGDSALYLCASSSLAGETQYFGPGTRLLVL.

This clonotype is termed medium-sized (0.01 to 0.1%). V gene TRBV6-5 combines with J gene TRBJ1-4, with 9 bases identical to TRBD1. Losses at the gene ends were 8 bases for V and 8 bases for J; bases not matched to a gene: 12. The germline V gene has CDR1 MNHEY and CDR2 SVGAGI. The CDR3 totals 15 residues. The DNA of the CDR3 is TGTGCCAGCGGAAAGTTCGGGACAGGGTACGAAAAACTGTTTTTT. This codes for CASGKFGTGYEKLFF.

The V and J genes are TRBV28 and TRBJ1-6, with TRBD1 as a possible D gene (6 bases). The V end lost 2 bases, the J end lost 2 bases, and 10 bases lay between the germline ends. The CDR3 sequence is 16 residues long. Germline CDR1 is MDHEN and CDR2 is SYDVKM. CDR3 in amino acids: CASSLAGAAYNSPLHF. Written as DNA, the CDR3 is TGTGCCAGCAGTTTAGCAGGGGCTGCCTATAATTCACCCCTCCACTTT.

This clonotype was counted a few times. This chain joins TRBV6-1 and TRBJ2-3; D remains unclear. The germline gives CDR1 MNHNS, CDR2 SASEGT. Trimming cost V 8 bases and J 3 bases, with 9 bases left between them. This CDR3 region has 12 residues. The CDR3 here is CASCGETDTQYF. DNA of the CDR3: TGTGCCAGCTGTGGGGAAACAGATACGCAGTATTTT.

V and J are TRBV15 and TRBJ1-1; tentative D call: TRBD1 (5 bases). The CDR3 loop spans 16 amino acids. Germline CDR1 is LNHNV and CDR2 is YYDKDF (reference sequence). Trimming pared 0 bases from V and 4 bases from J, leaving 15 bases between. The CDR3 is CATSRDQLRGATEAFF. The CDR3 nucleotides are TGTGCCACCAGCAGAGATCAGTTGCGAGGGGCCACTGAAGCTTTCTTT.